The clone carrying this TCR beta chain was seen a few times. What it recognizes is unknown. At one end the junction does not follow the germline gene, possibly because of a read error. The sample is drawn from a study of breast tumors, draining lymph nodes, adjacent tissues. Points from the study as a whole: Tumors had less TCR diversity than lymph nodes, more than nontumor tissue. Tumor T cell lymph node origin was a supported hypothesis, not proven.

Samples came from axillary lymph nodes draining the breast cancer. TCRdb redid the calling of the multiplex PCR reads with MiXCR, one entry per CDR3 protein. This table has approximately 130,000 distinct CDR3 sequences, 21% appearing once. Germline assignment: CDR1 SGHVS and CDR2 FQNEAQ. There are 14 residues in the CDR3. This TCR came from a female donor with breast cancer. Some clones in this sample may be carry-over from other donors' samples. J is TRBJ1-2 and V is TRBV7-8; D perhaps matches TRBD1 (5 bases). The material sequenced was axillary lymph node tissue. The CDR3 DNA is TGTACCAGCAGCTTGACACGAGGAGGGGCTGGCTACACCTTC. It translates to CTSSLTRGGAGYTF.